The T cell receptor (beta chain) under discussion was sequenced for a study of cytomegalovirus exposure and HLA in healthy donors. With 0 bases removed from V and 5 bases from J, the gap between germline ends came to 14 bases. The CDR3 is 16 amino acids. The V gene's germline CDR1 is SGDLS and CDR2 YYNGEE. This PCR relied on a set of 60 Vbeta primers and 13 Jbeta primers. TCRdb's copy holds only in-frame clones and misses some; the assay was immunoSEQ multiplex PCR. The table has 90,000 to 150,000 clones, 60% to 85% seen once. This clone has a single count. This receptor was taken from a woman aged 30 to 39 in good health and CMV-seropositive. The sequencing input was PBMCs. The V gene is TRBV9, the J gene TRBJ1-4, with D unclear. The CDR3 nucleotides read TGTGCCAGCAGCGTAGGGTTCGTCGCGGGGAATGAAAAACTGTTTTTT. This sequence encodes CASSVGFVAGNEKLFF.